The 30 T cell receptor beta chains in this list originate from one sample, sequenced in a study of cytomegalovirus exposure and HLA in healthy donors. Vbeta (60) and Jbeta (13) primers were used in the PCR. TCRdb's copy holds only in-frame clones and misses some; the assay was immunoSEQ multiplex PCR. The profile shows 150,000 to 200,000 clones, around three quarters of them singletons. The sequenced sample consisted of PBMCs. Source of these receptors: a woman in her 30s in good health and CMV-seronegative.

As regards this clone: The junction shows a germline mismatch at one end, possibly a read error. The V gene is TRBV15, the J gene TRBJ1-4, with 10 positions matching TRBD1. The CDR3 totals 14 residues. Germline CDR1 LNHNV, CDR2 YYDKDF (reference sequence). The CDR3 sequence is CATSGDRGPEKLFF. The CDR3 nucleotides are TGTGCCACCAGCGGAGACAGGGGGCCTGAAAAACTGTTTTTT.

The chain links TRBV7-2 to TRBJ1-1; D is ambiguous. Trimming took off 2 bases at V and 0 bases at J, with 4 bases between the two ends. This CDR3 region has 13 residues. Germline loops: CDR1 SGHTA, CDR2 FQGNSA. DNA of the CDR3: TGTGCCAGCAGCTTAACACTGAACACTGAAGCTTTCTTT. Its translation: CASSLTLNTEAFF.

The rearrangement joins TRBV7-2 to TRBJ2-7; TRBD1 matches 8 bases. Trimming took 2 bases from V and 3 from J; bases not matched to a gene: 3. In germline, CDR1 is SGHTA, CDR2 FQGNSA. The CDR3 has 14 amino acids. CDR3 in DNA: TGTGCCAGCAGCTTAACAGGGGGAAACTACGAGCAGTACTTC. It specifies CASSLTGGNYEQYF.

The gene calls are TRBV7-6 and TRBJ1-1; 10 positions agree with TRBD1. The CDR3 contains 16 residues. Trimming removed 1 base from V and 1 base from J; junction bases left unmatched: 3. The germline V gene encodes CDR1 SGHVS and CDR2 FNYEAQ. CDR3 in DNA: TGTGCCAGCAGCTTAGGGGGACAGGGGACGAACACTGAAGCTTTCTTT. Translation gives CASSLGGQGTNTEAFF.

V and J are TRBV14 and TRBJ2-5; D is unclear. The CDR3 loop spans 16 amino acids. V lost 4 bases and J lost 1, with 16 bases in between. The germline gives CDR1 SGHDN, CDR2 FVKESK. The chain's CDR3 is CASSRPGFGPQETQYF. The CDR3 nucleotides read TGTGCCAGCAGCCGCCCGGGTTTCGGCCCCCAAGAGACCCAGTACTTC. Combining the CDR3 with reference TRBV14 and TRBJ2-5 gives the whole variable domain EAGVTQFPSHSVIEKGQTVTLRCDPISGHDNLYWYRRVMGKEIKFLLHFVKESKQDESGMPNNRFLAERTGGTYSTLKVQPAELEDSGVYFCASSRPGFGPQETQYFGPGTRLLVL.

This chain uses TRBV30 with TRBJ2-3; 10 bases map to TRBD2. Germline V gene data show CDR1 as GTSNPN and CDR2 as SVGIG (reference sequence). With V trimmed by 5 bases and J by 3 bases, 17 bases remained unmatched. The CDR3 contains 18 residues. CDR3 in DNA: TGTGCCTGGGCCCGAGCACTAGCGGGATCGTTGGGAACAGATACGCAGTATTTT. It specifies CAWARALAGSLGTDTQYF.

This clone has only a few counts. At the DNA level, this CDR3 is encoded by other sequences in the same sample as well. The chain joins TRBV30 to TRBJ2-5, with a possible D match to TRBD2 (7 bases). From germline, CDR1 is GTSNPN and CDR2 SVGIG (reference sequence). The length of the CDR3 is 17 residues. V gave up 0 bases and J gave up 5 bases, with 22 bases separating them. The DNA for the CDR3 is TGTGCCTGGAGTGTGCGTCTAGGGGGAGGGAGTTCGGAGACCCAGTACTTC. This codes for CAWSVRLGGGSSETQYF.

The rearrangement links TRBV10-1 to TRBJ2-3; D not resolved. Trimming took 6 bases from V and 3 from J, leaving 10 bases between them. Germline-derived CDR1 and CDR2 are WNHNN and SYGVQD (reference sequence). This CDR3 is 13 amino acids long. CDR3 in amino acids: CASSLRGTDTQYF. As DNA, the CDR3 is TGCGCCAGCAGCCTGAGAGGTACAGATACGCAGTATTTT.

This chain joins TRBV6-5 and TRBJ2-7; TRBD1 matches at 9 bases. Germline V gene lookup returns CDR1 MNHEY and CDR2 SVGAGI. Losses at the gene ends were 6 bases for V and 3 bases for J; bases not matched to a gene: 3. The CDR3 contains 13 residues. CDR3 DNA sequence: TGTGCCAGCAGGGGACAGGGAATCTACGAGCAGTACTTC. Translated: CASRGQGIYEQYF.

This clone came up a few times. The CDR3 DNA sequence: TGCGCCAGCAGCCAAGATACTAGCGGGTCCCCCTACGAGCAGTACTTC. Encoded protein: CASSQDTSGSPYEQYF. This chain joins TRBV4-3 and TRBJ2-7; 9 bases map to TRBD2. Germline CDR1 is LGHNA and CDR2 is YSLEER. The CDR3 has 16 amino acids. The junction had 5 bases not matched to a gene; V was cut back by 0 bases and J by 2 bases.

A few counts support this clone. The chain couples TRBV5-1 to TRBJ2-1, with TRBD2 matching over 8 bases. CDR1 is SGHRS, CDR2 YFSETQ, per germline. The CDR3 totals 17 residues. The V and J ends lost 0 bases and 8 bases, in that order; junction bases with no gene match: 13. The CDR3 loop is CASSLVVRRGAVDEQFF. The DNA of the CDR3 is TGCGCCAGCAGCTTGGTCGTACGGCGGGGGGCCGTCGATGAGCAGTTCTTC. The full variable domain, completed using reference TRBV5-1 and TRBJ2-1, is KAGVTQTPRYLIKTRGQQVTLSCSPISGHRSVSWYQQTPGQGLQFLFEYFSETQRNKGNFPGRFSGRQFSNSRSEMNVSTLELGDSALYLCASSLVVRRGAVDEQFFGPGTRLTVL.

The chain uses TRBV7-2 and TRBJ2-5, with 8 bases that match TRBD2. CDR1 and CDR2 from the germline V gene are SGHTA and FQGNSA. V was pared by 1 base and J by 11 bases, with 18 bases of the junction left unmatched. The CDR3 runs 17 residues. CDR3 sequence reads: CASSLVFLLSGTGEQYF. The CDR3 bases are TGTGCCAGCAGCTTAGTTTTCCTACTTAGCGGGACGGGGGAGCAGTACTTC.

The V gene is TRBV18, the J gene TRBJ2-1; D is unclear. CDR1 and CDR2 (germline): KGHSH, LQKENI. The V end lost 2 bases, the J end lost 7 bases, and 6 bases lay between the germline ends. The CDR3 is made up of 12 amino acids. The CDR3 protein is CASSPSLNEQFF. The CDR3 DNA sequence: TGTGCCAGCTCACCATCCTTGAATGAGCAGTTCTTC.

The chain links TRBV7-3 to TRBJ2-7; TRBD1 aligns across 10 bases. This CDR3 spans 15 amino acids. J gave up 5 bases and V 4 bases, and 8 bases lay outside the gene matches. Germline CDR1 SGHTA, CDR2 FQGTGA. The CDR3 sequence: CASSSSGTGADEQYF. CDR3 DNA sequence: TGTGCCAGCAGCTCCTCCGGGACAGGGGCGGACGAGCAGTACTTC. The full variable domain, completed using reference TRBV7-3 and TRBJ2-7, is GAGVSQTPSNKVTEKGKYVELRCDPISGHTALYWYRQSLGQGPEFLIYFQGTGAADDSGLPNDRFFAVRPEGSVSTLKIQRTERGDSAVYLCASSSSGTGADEQYFGPGTRLTVT.

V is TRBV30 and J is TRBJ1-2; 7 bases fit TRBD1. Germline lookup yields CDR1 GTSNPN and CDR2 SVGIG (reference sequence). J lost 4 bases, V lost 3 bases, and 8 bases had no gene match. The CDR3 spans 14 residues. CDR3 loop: CAWSQGDLGYGYTF. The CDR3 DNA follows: TGTGCCTGGAGCCAGGGGGATCTCGGCTATGGCTACACCTTC.

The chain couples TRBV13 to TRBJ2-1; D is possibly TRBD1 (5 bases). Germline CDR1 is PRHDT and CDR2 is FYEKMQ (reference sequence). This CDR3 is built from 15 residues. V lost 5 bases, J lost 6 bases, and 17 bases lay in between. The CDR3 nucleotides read TGTGCCAGCAGCCTCCCCGAGACAGAGCGCAATGAGCAGTTCTTC. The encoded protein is CASSLPETERNEQFF. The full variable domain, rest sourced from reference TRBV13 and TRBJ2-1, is AAGVIQSPRHLIKEKRETATLKCYPIPRHDTVYWYQQGPGQDPQFLISFYEKMQSDKGSIPDRFSAQQFSDYHSELNMSSLELGDSALYFCASSLPETERNEQFFGPGTRLTVL.

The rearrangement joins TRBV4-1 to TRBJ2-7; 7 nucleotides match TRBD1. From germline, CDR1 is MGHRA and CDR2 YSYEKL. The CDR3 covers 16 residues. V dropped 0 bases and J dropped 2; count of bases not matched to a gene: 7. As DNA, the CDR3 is TGCGCCAGCAGCCAAGAGAAATTGGGACAGCCCTACGAGCAGTACTTC. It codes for CASSQEKLGQPYEQYF.

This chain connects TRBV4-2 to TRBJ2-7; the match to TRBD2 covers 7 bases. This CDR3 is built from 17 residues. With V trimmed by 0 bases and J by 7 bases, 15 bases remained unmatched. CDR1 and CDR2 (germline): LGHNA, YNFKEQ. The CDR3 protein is CASSQDLGGSPAGEQYF. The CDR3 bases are TGTGCCAGCAGCCAAGATTTGGGGGGGTCACCCGCGGGGGAGCAGTACTTC.

The CDR3 spells CAIRRTANYEQYF. CDR3 DNA sequence: TGTGCCATCCGTAGGACAGCAAACTACGAGCAGTACTTC. The J gene is TRBJ2-5, the V gene TRBV10-3; possible D gene TRBD1, 6 bases. The closer fit of TRBJ2-7 to the DNA end suggests the J call may be wrong. Per the germline V gene, CDR1 is ENHRY and CDR2 is SYGVKD. The CDR3 has 13 residues.

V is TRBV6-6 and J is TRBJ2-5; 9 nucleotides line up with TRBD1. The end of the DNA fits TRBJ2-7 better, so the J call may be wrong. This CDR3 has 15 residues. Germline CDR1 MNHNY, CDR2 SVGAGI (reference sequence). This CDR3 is CASTRGGTGSYEQYF. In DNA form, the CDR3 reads TGTGCCAGCACGAGGGGAGGGACAGGGAGCTACGAGCAGTACTTC.

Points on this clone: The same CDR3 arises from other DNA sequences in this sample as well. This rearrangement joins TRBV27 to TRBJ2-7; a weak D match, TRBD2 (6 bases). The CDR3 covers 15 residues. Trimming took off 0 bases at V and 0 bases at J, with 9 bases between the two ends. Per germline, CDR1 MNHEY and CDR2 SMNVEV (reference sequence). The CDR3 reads CASSLSLRGSYEQYF. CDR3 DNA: TGTGCCAGCAGTTTATCATTGCGGGGCTCCTACGAGCAGTACTTC.

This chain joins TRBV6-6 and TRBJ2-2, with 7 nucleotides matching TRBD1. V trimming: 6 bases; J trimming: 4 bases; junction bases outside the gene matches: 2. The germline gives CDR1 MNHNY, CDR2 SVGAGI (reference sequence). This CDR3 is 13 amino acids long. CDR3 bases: TGTGCCAGCAGCCGACAGGGCACCGGGGAGCTGTTTTTT. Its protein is CASSRQGTGELFF.

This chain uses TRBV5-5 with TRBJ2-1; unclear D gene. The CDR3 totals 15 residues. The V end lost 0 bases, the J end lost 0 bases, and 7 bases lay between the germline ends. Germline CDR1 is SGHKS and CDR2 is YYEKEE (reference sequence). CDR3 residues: CASSLAVSSYNEQFF. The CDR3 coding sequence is TGTGCCAGCAGCTTGGCGGTTAGCTCCTACAATGAGCAGTTCTTC.

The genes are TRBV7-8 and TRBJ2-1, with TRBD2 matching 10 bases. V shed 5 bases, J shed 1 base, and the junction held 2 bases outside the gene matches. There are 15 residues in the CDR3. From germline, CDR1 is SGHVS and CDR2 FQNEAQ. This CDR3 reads CASSKLAGSYNEQFF. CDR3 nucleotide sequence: TGTGCCAGCAGCAAACTAGCGGGATCCTACAATGAGCAGTTCTTC.

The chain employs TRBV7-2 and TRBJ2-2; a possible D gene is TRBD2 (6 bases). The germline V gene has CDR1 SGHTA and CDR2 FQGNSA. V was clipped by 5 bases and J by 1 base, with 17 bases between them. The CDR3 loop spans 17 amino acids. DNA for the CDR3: TGTGCCAGCAGCCCCCCGGCGGGGCTAAGGAACACCGGGGAGCTGTTTTTT. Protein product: CASSPPAGLRNTGELFF.

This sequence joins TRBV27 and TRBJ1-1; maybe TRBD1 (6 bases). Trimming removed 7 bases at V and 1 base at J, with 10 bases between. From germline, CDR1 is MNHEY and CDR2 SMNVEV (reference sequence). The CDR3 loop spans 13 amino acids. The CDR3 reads CASKATGNTEAFF. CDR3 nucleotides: TGTGCCAGCAAAGCGACAGGGAACACTGAAGCTTTCTTT.

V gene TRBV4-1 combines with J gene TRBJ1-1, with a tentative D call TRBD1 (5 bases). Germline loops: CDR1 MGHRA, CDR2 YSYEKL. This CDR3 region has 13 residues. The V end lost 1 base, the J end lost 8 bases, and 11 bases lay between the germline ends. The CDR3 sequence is CASSQVGGAEAFF. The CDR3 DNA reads TGCGCCAGCAGCCAAGTTGGAGGGGCCGAAGCTTTCTTT.

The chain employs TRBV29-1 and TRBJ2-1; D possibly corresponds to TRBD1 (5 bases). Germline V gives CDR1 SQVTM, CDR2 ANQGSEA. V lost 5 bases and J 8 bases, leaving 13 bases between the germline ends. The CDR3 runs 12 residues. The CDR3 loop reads CSVTPVGDEQFF. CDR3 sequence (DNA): TGCAGCGTTACTCCGGTAGGGGATGAGCAGTTCTTC.

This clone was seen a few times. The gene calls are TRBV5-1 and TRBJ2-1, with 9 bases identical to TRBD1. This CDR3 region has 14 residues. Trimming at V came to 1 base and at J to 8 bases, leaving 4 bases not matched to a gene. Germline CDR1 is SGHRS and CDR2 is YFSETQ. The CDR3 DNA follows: TGCGCCAGCAGCTTGACAGGGGGCAGGGATGAGCAGTTCTTC. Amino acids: CASSLTGGRDEQFF.

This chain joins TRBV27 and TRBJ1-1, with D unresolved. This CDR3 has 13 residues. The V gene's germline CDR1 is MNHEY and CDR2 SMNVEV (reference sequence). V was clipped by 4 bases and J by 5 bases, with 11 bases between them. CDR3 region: CASSSRRGTEAFF. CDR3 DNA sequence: TGTGCCAGCAGTTCCAGACGAGGGACTGAAGCTTTCTTT.